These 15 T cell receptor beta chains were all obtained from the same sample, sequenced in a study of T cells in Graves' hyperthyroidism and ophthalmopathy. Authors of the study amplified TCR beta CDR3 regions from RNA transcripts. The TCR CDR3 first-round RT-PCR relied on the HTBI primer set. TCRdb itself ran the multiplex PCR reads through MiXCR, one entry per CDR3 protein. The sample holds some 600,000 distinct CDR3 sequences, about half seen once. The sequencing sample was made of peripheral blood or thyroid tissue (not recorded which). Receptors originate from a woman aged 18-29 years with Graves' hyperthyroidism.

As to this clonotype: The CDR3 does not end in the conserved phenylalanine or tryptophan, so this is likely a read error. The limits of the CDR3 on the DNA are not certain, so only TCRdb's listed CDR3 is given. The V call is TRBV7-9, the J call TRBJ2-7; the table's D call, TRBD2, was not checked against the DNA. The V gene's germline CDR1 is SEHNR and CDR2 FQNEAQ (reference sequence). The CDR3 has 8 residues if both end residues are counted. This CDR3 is CASSPLRR.

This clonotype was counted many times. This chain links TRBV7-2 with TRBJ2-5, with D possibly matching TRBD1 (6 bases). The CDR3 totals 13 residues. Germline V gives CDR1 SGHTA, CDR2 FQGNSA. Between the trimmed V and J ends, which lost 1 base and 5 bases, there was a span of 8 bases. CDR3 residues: CASSLDRVETQYF. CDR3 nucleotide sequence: TGTGCCAGCAGCTTAGACAGGGTTGAGACCCAGTACTTC. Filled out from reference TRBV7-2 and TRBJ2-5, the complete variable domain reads GAGVSQSPSNKVTEKGKDVELRCDPISGHTALYWYRQSLGQGLEFLIYFQGNSAPDKSGLPSDRFSAERTGGSVSTLTIQRTQQEDSAVYLCASSLDRVETQYFGPGTRLLVL.

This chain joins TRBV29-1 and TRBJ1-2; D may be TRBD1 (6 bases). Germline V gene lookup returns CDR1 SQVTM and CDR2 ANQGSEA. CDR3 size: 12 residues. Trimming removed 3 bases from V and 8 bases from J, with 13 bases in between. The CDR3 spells CSVELRGTGYTF. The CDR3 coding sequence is TGCAGCGTTGAGTTGAGGGGGACGGGCTACACCTTC.

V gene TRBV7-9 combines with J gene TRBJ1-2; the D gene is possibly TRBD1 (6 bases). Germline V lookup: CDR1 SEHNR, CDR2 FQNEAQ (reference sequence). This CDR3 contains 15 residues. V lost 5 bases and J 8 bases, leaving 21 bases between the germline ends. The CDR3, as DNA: TGTGCCAGCAGCCCTCGGACAGTGACTGCTGGAGGCTACACCTTC. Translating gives CASSPRTVTAGGYTF.

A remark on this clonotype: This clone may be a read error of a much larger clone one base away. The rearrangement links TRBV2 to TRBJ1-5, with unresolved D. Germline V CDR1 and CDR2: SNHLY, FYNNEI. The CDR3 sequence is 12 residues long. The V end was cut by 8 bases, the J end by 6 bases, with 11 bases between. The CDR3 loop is CASGRPGQPQHF. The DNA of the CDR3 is TGTGCCAGCGGGAGGCCGGGTCAGCCCCAGCATTTT. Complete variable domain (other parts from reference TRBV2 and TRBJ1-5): EPEVTQTPSHQVTQMGQEVILRCVPISNHLYFYWYRQILGQKVEFLVSFYNNEISEKSEIFDDQFSVERPDGSNFTLKIRSTKLEDSAMYFCASGRPGQPQHFGDGTRLSIL.

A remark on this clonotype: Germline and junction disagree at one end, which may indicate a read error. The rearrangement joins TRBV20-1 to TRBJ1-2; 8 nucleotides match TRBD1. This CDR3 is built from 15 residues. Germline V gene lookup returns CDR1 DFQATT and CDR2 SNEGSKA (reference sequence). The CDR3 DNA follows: TGCAGTGCTAGAGGGACAGGGAGGACCAACTATGGCTACGCCTTC. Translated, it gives CSARGTGRTNYGYAF.

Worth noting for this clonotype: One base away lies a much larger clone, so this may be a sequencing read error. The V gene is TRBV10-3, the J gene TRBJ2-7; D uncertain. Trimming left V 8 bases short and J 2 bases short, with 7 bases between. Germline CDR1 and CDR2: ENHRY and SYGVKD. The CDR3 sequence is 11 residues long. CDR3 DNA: TGTGCCATCTCAAGCACCTACGAGCAGTACTTC. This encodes CAISSTYEQYF.

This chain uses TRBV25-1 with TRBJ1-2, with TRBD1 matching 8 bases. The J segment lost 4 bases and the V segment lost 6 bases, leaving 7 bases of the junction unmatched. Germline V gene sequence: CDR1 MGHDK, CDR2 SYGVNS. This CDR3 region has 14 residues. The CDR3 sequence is CASRDRQGSYGYTF. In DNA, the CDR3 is TGTGCCAGCAGAGACCGACAGGGGTCCTATGGCTACACCTTC.

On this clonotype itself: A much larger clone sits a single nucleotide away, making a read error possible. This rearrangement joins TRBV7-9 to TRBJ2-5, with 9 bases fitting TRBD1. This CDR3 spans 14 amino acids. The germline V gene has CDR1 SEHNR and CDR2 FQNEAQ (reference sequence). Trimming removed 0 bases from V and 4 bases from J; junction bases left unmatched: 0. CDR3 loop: CASSLATGGETQYF. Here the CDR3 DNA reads TGTGCCAGCAGCTTAGCGACAGGGGGAGAGACCCAGTACTTC.

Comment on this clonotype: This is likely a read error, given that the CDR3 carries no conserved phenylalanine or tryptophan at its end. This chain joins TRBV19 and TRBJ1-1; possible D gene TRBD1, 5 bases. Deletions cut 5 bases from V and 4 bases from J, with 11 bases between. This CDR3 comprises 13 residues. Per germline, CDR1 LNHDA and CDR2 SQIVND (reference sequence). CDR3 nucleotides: TGTGCCAGTAGTCCTCGCGGGGGCACTGAAGCTTTCCTT. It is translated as CASSPRGGTEAFL.

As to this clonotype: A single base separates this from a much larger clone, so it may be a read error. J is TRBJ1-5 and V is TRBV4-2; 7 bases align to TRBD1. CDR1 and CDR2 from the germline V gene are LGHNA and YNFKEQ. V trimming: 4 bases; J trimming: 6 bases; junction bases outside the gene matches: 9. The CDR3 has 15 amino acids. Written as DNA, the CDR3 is TGTGCCAGCAGCCCAGGACAGGTTCAGTGTCAGCCCCAGCATTTT. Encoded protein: CASSPGQVQCQPQHF.

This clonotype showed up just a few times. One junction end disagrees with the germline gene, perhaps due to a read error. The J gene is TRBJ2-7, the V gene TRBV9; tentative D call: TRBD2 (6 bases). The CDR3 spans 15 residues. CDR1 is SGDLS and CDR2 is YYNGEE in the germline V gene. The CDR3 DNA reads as TGTGCCAGCAGTGTAGCGTCTAGCGCAGTCTACGAGCAGTACTTC. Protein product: CASSVASSAVYEQYF.

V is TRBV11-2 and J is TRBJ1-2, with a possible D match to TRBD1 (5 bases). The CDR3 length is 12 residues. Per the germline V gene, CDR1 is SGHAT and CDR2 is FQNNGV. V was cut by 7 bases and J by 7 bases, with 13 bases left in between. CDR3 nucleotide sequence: TGTGCCAGCATCCCGGGGCAAGGTGGCTACACCTTC. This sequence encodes CASIPGQGGYTF.

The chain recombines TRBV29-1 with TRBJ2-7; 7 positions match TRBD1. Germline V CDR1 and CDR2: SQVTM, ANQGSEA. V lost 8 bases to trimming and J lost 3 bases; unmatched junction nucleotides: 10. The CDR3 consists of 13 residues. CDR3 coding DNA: TGCAGCATCCTGACAGGGCTTGGCTACGAGCAGTACTTC. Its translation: CSILTGLGYEQYF.

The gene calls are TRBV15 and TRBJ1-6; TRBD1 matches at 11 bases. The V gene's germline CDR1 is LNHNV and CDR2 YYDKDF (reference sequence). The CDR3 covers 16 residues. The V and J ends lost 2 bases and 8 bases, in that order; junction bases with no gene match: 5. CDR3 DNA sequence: TGTGCCACCAGCAGATCCCGGGACAGGGGGTATTCACCCCTCCACTTT. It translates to CATSRSRDRGYSPLHF.